One sample yielded the 2 T cell receptor beta chains listed below, sequenced in a study of cytotoxic CD8 clonotypes in ibrutinib-treated CLL. Here immunoSEQ multiplex PCR was the method, and the copy in TCRdb shows in-frame clones only, minus some. The sample lists some 200,000 clones; approximately 70% were seen once. Sequenced material: PBMCs, taken after 12 months of ibrutinib treatment. The receptor set was obtained from a human donor with chronic lymphocytic leukemia.

This clone has only one observation. This sequence joins TRBV7-8 and TRBJ1-3; no clear D gene. This CDR3 is 16 amino acids long. The V end lost 1 base, the J end lost 0 bases, and 10 bases lay between the germline ends. Germline CDR1 SGHVS, CDR2 FQNEAQ. CDR3 protein: CASSLVGSYSGNTIYF. The CDR3 region has the DNA TGTGCCAGCAGCTTAGTGGGTAGCTACTCTGGAAACACCATATATTTT.

The chain uses TRBV6-5 and TRBJ2-7, with D hard to call. V lost 2 bases and J 7 bases, leaving 9 bases between the germline ends. Per germline, CDR1 MNHEY and CDR2 SVGAGI. The CDR3 has 12 residues. Written as DNA, the CDR3 is TGTGCCAGCAGTTACAGGGCAGGAGAGCAGTACTTC. It translates to CASSYRAGEQYF.